These T cell receptor beta chains were read from a single sample in a study of shared T cell receptors in the human thymus. Sequenced by immunoSEQ multiplex PCR; TCRdb stores in-frame clones only, minus some. The profile covers some 660,000 clones, with more than 75% appearing a single time and 0.0094% taken by the ten largest. This sample also appeared in a second study, on human thymus T cells.

Sequencing was carried out using thymocytes. These receptors came from a boy under two years old with a congenital heart defect. Each CDR3 is given with its conserved first and last residue. Rows give clone size only sometimes, using once, few, many, or a class for an expanded clone.

v_call: TRBV9; clone_size: NA; cdr3_aa: CASSFGQETYGYTF
v_call: TRBV14; clone_size: NA; cdr3_aa: CASSQESGYEQYF
v_call: TRBV18; clone_size: NA; cdr3_aa: CASSPIDYGYTF
v_call: TRBV5-1; clone_size: NA; cdr3_aa: CASSSILQRDREQFF
v_call: TRBV5-8; clone_size: NA; cdr3_aa: CASSLVATLYEQYF
v_call: TRBV11-2; clone_size: few; cdr3_aa: CASSLDDSVPYNEQFF
v_call: TRBV11-3; clone_size: NA; cdr3_aa: CASSLGGIGELFF
v_call: TRBV29-1; clone_size: NA; cdr3_aa: CSVEDESGQGGNTEAFF
v_call: TRBV28; clone_size: NA; cdr3_aa: CASSFSGQGRVYNSPLHF
v_call: TRBV5-1; clone_size: NA; cdr3_aa: CASSLIRGSGANVLTF
v_call: TRBV12-5; clone_size: NA; cdr3_aa: CASAQQVRGVFTDTQYF
v_call: TRBV7-2; clone_size: once; cdr3_aa: CASSSETGTGSNEKLFF
v_call: TRBV4-3; clone_size: NA; cdr3_aa: CASSQDGPILAGGQETQYF
v_call: TRBV30; clone_size: NA; cdr3_aa: CAWNDGLEGAREKLFF
v_call: TRBV28; clone_size: NA; cdr3_aa: CASSLSGVAYNEQFF
v_call: TRBV7-7; clone_size: NA; cdr3_aa: CASSLHQGSQETQYF
v_call: TRBV29-1; clone_size: NA; cdr3_aa: CSVGLSEGRYTEAFF
v_call: TRBV28; clone_size: NA; cdr3_aa: CASSFRQVPSNQPQHF
v_call: TRBV5-6; clone_size: NA; cdr3_aa: CASSLRTSGIGDEQFF
v_call: TRBV29-1; clone_size: few; cdr3_aa: CSVEQKETQYF
v_call: TRBV10-3; clone_size: NA; cdr3_aa: CASWPAFTGELFF
v_call: TRBV28; clone_size: NA; cdr3_aa: CASSLFAGVRGYTF